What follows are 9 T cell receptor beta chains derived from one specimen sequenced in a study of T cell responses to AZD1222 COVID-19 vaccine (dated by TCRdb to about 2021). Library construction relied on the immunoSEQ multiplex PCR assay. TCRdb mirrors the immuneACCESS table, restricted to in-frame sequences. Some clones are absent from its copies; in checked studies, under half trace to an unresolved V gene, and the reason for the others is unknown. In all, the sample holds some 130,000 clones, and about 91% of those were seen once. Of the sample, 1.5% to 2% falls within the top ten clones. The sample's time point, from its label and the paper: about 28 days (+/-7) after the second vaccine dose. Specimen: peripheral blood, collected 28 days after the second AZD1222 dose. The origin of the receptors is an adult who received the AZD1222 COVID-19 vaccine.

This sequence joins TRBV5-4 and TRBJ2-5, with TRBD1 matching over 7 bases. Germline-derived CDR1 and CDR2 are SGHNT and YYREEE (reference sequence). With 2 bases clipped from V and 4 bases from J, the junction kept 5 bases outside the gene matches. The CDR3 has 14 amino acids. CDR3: CASSLDRVRETQYF. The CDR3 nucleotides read TGTGCCAGCAGCTTAGACAGGGTCCGAGAGACCCAGTACTTC.

CDR3 amino acids: CAWSDQRAGAFF. In DNA, the CDR3 is TGTGCCTGGAGTGACCAGAGGGCGGGAGCTTTCTTT. The chain uses TRBV30 and TRBJ1-1; D not resolved. CDR1 GTSNPN and CDR2 SVGIG come from the germline V gene (reference sequence). Deletions cut 1 base from V and 10 bases from J, with 13 bases between. This CDR3 comprises 12 residues.

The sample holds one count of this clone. CDR3 DNA: TGTGCCAGCAGTGGGATCACCGGGGAGCTGTTTTTT. Its protein product is CASSGITGELFF. This sequence joins TRBV27 and TRBJ2-2; D gene uncertain. Trimming removed 5 bases from V and 4 bases from J, with 5 bases in between. The CDR3 sequence is 12 residues long. The germline CDR1 and CDR2 sequences are MNHEY and SMNVEV (reference sequence).

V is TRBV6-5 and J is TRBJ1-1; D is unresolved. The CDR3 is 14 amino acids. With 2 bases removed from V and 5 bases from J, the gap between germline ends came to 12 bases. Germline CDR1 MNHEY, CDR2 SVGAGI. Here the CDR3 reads CASSYNHLSTEAFF. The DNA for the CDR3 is TGTGCCAGCAGTTACAATCACCTGAGTACTGAAGCTTTCTTT.

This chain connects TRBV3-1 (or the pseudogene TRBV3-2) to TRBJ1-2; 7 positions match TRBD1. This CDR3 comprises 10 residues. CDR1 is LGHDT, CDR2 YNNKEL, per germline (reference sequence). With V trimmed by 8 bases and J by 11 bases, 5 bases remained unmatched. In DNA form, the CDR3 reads TGTGCCAGCGGGGACAGAGAATACACCTTC. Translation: CASGDREYTF.

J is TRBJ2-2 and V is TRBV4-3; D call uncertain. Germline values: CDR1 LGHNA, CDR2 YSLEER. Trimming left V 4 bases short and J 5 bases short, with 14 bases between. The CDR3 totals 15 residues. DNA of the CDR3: TGCGCCAGCAGCCTGGGTGGAGATTGGACCGGGGAGCTGTTTTTT. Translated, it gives CASSLGGDWTGELFF.

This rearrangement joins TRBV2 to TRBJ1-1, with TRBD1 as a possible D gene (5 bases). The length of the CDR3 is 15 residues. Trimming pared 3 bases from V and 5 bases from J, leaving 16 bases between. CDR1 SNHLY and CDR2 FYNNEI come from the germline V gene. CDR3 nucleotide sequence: TGTGCCAGCAGTGACATACAGGCGCTCGGGACTGAAGCTTTCTTT. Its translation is CASSDIQALGTEAFF.

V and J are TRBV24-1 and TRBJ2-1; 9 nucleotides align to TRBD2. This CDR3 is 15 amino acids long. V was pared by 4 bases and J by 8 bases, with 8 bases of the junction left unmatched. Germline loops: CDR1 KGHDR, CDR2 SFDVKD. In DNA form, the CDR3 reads TGTGCCACCAGTGACCCCAGGACTAGCGACGATGAGCAGTTCTTC. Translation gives CATSDPRTSDDEQFF.

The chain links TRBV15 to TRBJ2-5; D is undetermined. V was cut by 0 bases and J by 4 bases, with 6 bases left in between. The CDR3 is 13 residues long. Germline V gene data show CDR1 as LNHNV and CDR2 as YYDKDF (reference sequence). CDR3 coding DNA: TGTGCCACCAGCAGAGATTACGGAGAGACCCAGTACTTC. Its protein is CATSRDYGETQYF.